Following are 24 T cell receptor beta chains from one sample sequenced in a study of T cells in Graves' hyperthyroidism and ophthalmopathy. The CDR3 regions of TCR beta were amplified from RNA transcripts. When the TCR CDR3 underwent first-round RT-PCR, the HTBI primer set was used. TCRdb re-called the multiplex PCR reads with MiXCR, one entry per CDR3 protein. This table holds approximately 300,000 distinct CDR3 sequences, about 15% found once. The specimen sequenced was blood. The receptor set was obtained from an older woman with Graves' ophthalmopathy.

This clonotype was counted between two and nine times. V and J are TRBV11-2 and TRBJ1-1; 8 nucleotides agree with TRBD1. The V gene's germline CDR1 is SGHAT and CDR2 FQNNGV. The CDR3 totals 15 residues. V lost 1 base to trimming and J lost 3 bases; unmatched junction nucleotides: 4. Here the CDR3 reads CASSLAQGAHTEAFF. The CDR3 DNA is TGTGCCAGCAGCTTAGCCCAGGGGGCCCACACTGAAGCTTTCTTT.

V and J are TRBV4-1 and TRBJ1-5; possibly TRBD1 for D (5 bases). This CDR3 is 15 amino acids long. From germline, CDR1 is MGHRA and CDR2 YSYEKL. V lost 3 bases and J 1 base, leaving 10 bases between the germline ends. The CDR3 bases are TGCGCCAGCAGCCAGAGCCGACAGAGCAATCAGCCCCAGCATTTT. This codes for CASSQSRQSNQPQHF.

This clonotype has at least ten counts. The chain couples TRBV29-1 to TRBJ1-1, with 7 positions matching TRBD1. Germline V gives CDR1 SQVTM, CDR2 ANQGSEA. J was trimmed by 0 bases and V by 4 bases; bases with no gene match: 5. The CDR3 spans 14 residues. CDR3 sequence: CSVVRDRMNTEAFF. The CDR3 region has the DNA TGCAGCGTTGTCCGGGACAGAATGAACACTGAAGCTTTCTTT.

This clonotype was detected ten times or more. The chain carries TRBV5-1 and TRBJ1-6; D gene uncertain. CDR1 SGHRS and CDR2 YFSETQ come from the germline V gene. CDR3 length: 14 amino acids. Deletions cut 3 bases from V and 7 bases from J, with 11 bases between. CDR3 region: CASSSNPPNSPLHF. The CDR3, as DNA: TGCGCCAGCAGCTCCAACCCTCCGAATTCACCCCTCCACTTT. The full variable domain, with the rest looked up from reference TRBV5-1 and TRBJ1-6, is KAGVTQTPRYLIKTRGQQVTLSCSPISGHRSVSWYQQTPGQGLQFLFEYFSETQRNKGNFPGRFSGRQFSNSRSEMNVSTLELGDSALYLCASSSNPPNSPLHFGNGTRLTVT.

The rearrangement uses TRBV24-1 and TRBJ2-7, with D perhaps TRBD2 (6 bases). Germline-derived CDR1 and CDR2 are KGHDR and SFDVKD. Trimming removed 0 bases at V and 7 bases at J, with 15 bases between. The CDR3 has 15 amino acids. The CDR3 region has the DNA TGTGCCACCAGTGATTTGAGGGAGGACCAGATAGAGCAGTACTTC. Its translation is CATSDLREDQIEQYF.

This clonotype has at least ten counts. The chain is built from TRBV9 and TRBJ2-1, with D perhaps matching TRBD1 (7 bases). Germline V gene data show CDR1 as SGDLS and CDR2 as YYNGEE. V shed 0 bases and J shed 8 bases, with 12 bases lying between them. The CDR3 length is 14 residues. The CDR3 loop is CASSVETGRYEQFF. The CDR3 DNA reads as TGTGCCAGCAGCGTAGAGACAGGGAGGTATGAGCAGTTCTTC.

This chain links TRBV28 with TRBJ2-7; weak D call: TRBD2 (7 bases). The CDR3 loop spans 11 amino acids. V was clipped by 6 bases and J by 9 bases, with 12 bases between them. Germline assignment: CDR1 MDHEN and CDR2 SYDVKM. CDR3 loop: CASRSGGGQYF. CDR3 sequence (DNA): TGTGCCAGCAGGTCGGGGGGCGGGCAGTACTTC.

There are many counts of this clonotype. The V and J genes are TRBV28 and TRBJ2-5, with D unresolved. CDR1 and CDR2 from the germline V gene are MDHEN and SYDVKM. The CDR3 sequence is 18 residues long. Trimming took off 4 bases at V and 2 bases at J, with 23 bases between the two ends. CDR3 loop: CASSSGMDGSGLQETQYF. The CDR3 DNA is TGTGCCAGCAGTTCCGGTATGGATGGGTCCGGCTTACAAGAGACCCAGTACTTC.

This clonotype showed up just a few times. The V call is TRBV20-1, the J call TRBJ2-2, with a weak D call TRBD1 (5 bases). Germline V gives CDR1 DFQATT, CDR2 SNEGSKA (reference sequence). This CDR3 comprises 12 residues. For the CDR3, the DNA is TGCAGCGCCACAGGGAACACCGGGGAGCTGTTTTTT. This codes for CSATGNTGELFF.

The table lists this clonotype with many counts. This sequence joins TRBV28 and TRBJ1-4, with D perhaps TRBD1 (6 bases). The CDR3 is 14 amino acids. V was clipped by 5 bases and J by 4 bases, with 11 bases between them. Germline V gene data show CDR1 as MDHEN and CDR2 as SYDVKM. CDR3 sequence (DNA): TGTGCCAGCAGTCGGACAGCCCTTAATGAAAAACTGTTTTTT. Translation: CASSRTALNEKLFF.

This clonotype has a handful of counts. The V call is TRBV18, the J call TRBJ1-6, with D unresolved. The CDR3 runs to 16 residues. Trimming removed 4 bases at V and 0 bases at J, with 10 bases between. CDR1 KGHSH and CDR2 LQKENI come from the germline V gene. The CDR3 DNA follows: TGTGCCAGCTCACGGAGCATGAGCTCCTATAATTCACCCCTCCACTTT. This sequence encodes CASSRSMSSYNSPLHF.

This clonotype was observed a single time. The chain employs TRBV29-1 and TRBJ1-4; 9 bases fit TRBD1. The junction had 8 bases not matched to a gene; V was cut back by 7 bases and J by 8 bases. The germline gives CDR1 SQVTM, CDR2 ANQGSEA. The CDR3 has 13 amino acids. The CDR3 reads CSATGTGREKLFF. DNA for the CDR3: TGCAGCGCCACCGGGACAGGGAGGGAAAAACTGTTTTTT.

V and J are TRBV12-3 or TRBV12-4 and TRBJ1-1; D uncertain. This CDR3 has 14 amino acids. V was clipped by 2 bases and J by 5 bases, with 12 bases between them. This CDR3 is CASSLSVGKTEAFF. The CDR3 nucleotides read TGTGCCAGCAGTTTATCAGTCGGGAAGACTGAAGCTTTCTTT.

This clonotype was detected a few times. The gene calls are TRBV7-2 and TRBJ2-7; D unresolved. Per germline, CDR1 SGHTA and CDR2 FQGNSA. V lost 5 bases and J 2 bases, leaving 10 bases between the germline ends. The CDR3 length is 13 residues. The CDR3 sequence is CASSVTDPYEQYF. In DNA, the CDR3 is TGTGCCAGCAGCGTGACTGACCCCTACGAGCAGTACTTC.

V and J are TRBV7-6 and TRBJ2-5; TRBD2 aligns across 7 bases. The CDR3 is 18 residues long. The J segment lost 3 bases and the V segment lost 5 bases, leaving 18 bases of the junction unmatched. CDR1 and CDR2 (germline): SGHVS, FNYEAQ. CDR3 protein: CASSPTSPTSVSKETQYF. The CDR3 DNA reads TGTGCCAGCAGCCCCACATCCCCAACTAGCGTATCTAAAGAGACCCAGTACTTC.

This clonotype was counted a few times. CDR3 in amino acids: CATRSQAERSYNSPLHF. The DNA of the CDR3 is TGTGCCACTCGGAGCCAGGCAGAAAGGTCCTATAATTCACCCCTCCACTTT. The V gene is TRBV24-1, the J gene TRBJ1-6, with D uncertain. The V end was cut by 10 bases, the J end by 1 base, with 19 bases between. Germline CDR1 reads KGHDR; CDR2 reads SFDVKD. The CDR3 contains 17 residues.

In this sample, this clonotype turned up many times. In DNA, the CDR3 is TGCAGTGCTAGAGATTCCTCCGGGAGCGGGGAGACCCAGTACTTC. It codes for CSARDSSGSGETQYF. This chain joins TRBV20-1 and TRBJ2-5; TRBD2 is a possible D gene (6 bases). Germline-derived CDR1 and CDR2 are DFQATT and SNEGSKA (reference sequence). Trimming pared 0 bases from V and 5 bases from J, leaving 16 bases between. The CDR3 is 15 residues long.

The chain is built from TRBV5-1 and TRBJ2-1, with 10 bases that match TRBD1. Germline CDR1 reads SGHRS; CDR2 reads YFSETQ. Germline trimming cut 2 bases from V and 7 bases from J; bases unmatched to any gene: 6. The CDR3 sequence is 15 residues long. The CDR3 DNA sequence: TGCGCCAGCAGCTTCTCCGGACAGGGGGTGAATGAGCAGTTCTTC. It codes for CASSFSGQGVNEQFF.

The sample holds many counts of this clonotype. Sequence at one end of the junction differs from germline and may be a read error. The chain carries TRBV6-2 or TRBV6-3 and TRBJ2-7; D uncertain. This CDR3 spans 11 amino acids. Germline values: CDR1 MNHEY, CDR2 SVGEGT. The CDR3 loop is CASSDSYEQYF. The DNA for the CDR3 is TGTGCCAGCAGTGACTCCTACGAGCAGTACTTC.

The sample holds many counts of this clonotype. The rearrangement joins TRBV12-3 or TRBV12-4 to TRBJ2-1; D remains unclear. CDR3 length equals 15 residues. The ends were cut back, 6 bases at V and 10 bases at J, with 22 bases in the middle. CDR3 DNA sequence: TGTGCCAGCAGCCCACGATTGACCGATCAGAGGGAGCAGTTCTTC. Translated: CASSPRLTDQREQFF.

In this sample, this clonotype turned up a few times. The chain recombines TRBV7-6 with TRBJ1-4; 7 nucleotides align to TRBD1. The CDR3 covers 15 residues. V shed 5 bases and J 4 bases; nucleotides not matched to a gene: 7. Germline CDR1 SGHVS, CDR2 FNYEAQ. The CDR3 nucleotides read TGTGCCAGCAGCACCCGACAGGGCCTTAATGAAAAACTGTTTTTT. Protein sequence: CASSTRQGLNEKLFF.

V and J are TRBV6-2 or TRBV6-3 and TRBJ2-2; 7 bases align to TRBD1. The V segment lost 1 base and the J segment 2 bases; nucleotides outside the gene matches: 4. Germline V gene data show CDR1 as MNHEY and CDR2 as SVGEGT. The CDR3 extends over 16 amino acids. The CDR3 loop reads CASSYYGTANTGELFF. CDR3 nucleotides: TGTGCCAGCAGTTACTACGGGACAGCTAACACCGGGGAGCTGTTTTTT.

This clonotype was observed a handful of times. J is TRBJ1-2 and V is TRBV5-1, with 11 bases that match TRBD1. CDR1 is SGHRS, CDR2 YFSETQ, per germline. V gave up 4 bases and J gave up 6 bases; unmatched junction bases: 8. This CDR3 comprises 15 residues. The CDR3 sequence: CASSEGTGGWDGYTF. The CDR3 bases are TGCGCCAGCAGCGAAGGGACAGGGGGTTGGGATGGCTACACCTTC.

This clonotype was seen only a few times. The chain carries TRBV20-1 and TRBJ2-5, with 8 positions matching TRBD1. The CDR3 covers 14 residues. In germline, CDR1 is DFQATT, CDR2 SNEGSKA (reference sequence). V dropped 1 base and J dropped 7; count of bases not matched to a gene: 8. The CDR3 region has the DNA TGCAGTGCTAGAGCCGGGACAGGTGAAGTGACCCAGTACTTC. Translated: CSARAGTGEVTQYF.